These 11 T cell receptor beta chains were all obtained from the same sample, sequenced in a study of CD8+ T cells in alopecia areata. cDNA prepared by RNA extraction and subsequent reverse transcription served as the template for sequencing. Repertoires were generated with immunoSEQ multiplex PCR, while TCRdb's copy carries only in-frame clones and drops some. The data show about 110,000 clones, approximately 59% seen once. The sample consisted of CD8+ T cells sorted from blood. All receptors come from a human donor in good health.

The CDR3 reads CSVDKGRGSQETQYF. DNA for the CDR3: TGCAGCGTAGATAAAGGGCGGGGGTCCCAAGAGACCCAGTACTTC. V gene TRBV29-1 combines with J gene TRBJ2-5; 7 positions agree with TRBD2. Per the germline V gene, CDR1 is SQVTM and CDR2 is ANQGSEA. The trim removed 6 bases at V and 1 base at J, leaving 11 bases unmatched. This CDR3 is 15 amino acids long.

The chain employs TRBV5-1 and TRBJ2-1; the D gene is possibly TRBD1 (6 bases). Germline V gene data show CDR1 as SGHRS and CDR2 as YFSETQ. Trimming removed 3 bases from V and 6 bases from J, with 7 bases in between. The CDR3 length is 12 residues. In DNA, the CDR3 is TGCGCCAGCAGCTCGGACAGCAATGAGCAGTTCTTC. This translates into CASSSDSNEQFF. Using reference TRBV5-1 and TRBJ2-1 for the parts outside the CDR3, the full variable domain is KAGVTQTPRYLIKTRGQQVTLSCSPISGHRSVSWYQQTPGQGLQFLFEYFSETQRNKGNFPGRFSGRQFSNSRSEMNVSTLELGDSALYLCASSSDSNEQFFGPGTRLTVL.

V and J are TRBV13 and TRBJ2-3; TRBD2 agrees at 7 bases. J was trimmed by 0 bases and V by 5 bases; bases with no gene match: 5. This CDR3 is built from 15 residues. The germline gives CDR1 PRHDT, CDR2 FYEKMQ (reference sequence). CDR3 bases: TGTGCCAGCAGCGGCAGCGGGGCGAGCACAGATACGCAGTATTTT. This gives the protein CASSGSGASTDTQYF.

There are a few counts of this clone. The rearrangement joins TRBV25-1 to TRBJ2-7; tentatively, D is TRBD1 (6 bases). V lost 7 bases, J lost 0 bases, and 7 bases lay in between. CDR3 length: 12 residues. Germline CDR1 is MGHDK and CDR2 is SYGVNS. The CDR3 region has the DNA TGTGCCAGCACAGGGGACTCCTACGAGCAGTACTTC. This translates into CASTGDSYEQYF.

The chain carries TRBV28 and TRBJ2-1, with D hard to call. Trimming pared 2 bases from V and 9 bases from J, leaving 2 bases between. CDR1 MDHEN and CDR2 SYDVKM come from the germline V gene. The CDR3 runs 10 residues. The CDR3 protein is CASSLSEQFF. Here the CDR3 DNA reads TGTGCCAGCAGTTTAAGTGAGCAGTTCTTC. The variable domain in full, completed from reference TRBV28 and TRBJ2-1, reads DVKVTQSSRYLVKRTGEKVFLECVQDMDHENMFWYRQDPGLGLRLIYFSYDVKMKEKGDIPEGYSVSREKKERFSLILESASTNQTSMYLCASSLSEQFFGPGTRLTVL.

Only a few counts were recorded for this clone. The J gene is TRBJ1-5, the V gene TRBV7-6; 11 positions agree with TRBD1. The CDR3 has 16 amino acids. Germline loops: CDR1 SGHVS, CDR2 FNYEAQ. The V gene end was trimmed by 4 bases and the J gene end by 0 bases; junction bases not matched to a gene: 2. The CDR3 reads CASSSGTGGSNQPQHF. CDR3 coding DNA: TGTGCCAGCAGCTCTGGGACAGGGGGTAGCAATCAGCCCCAGCATTTT.

The chain links TRBV6-1 to TRBJ2-7, with D possibly being TRBD2 (5 bases). The CDR3 spans 12 residues. CDR1 is MNHNS, CDR2 SASEGT, per germline. V gave up 8 bases and J gave up 4 bases, with 12 bases separating them. CDR3 residues: CASGGLLYEQYF. CDR3 bases: TGTGCCAGCGGAGGACTGCTATACGAGCAGTACTTC.

This clone was seen more than once but under ten times. The chain joins TRBV6-4 to TRBJ2-3, with TRBD2 matching 12 bases. Germline V gene lookup returns CDR1 MRHNA and CDR2 SNTAGT. The CDR3 runs 17 residues. V was clipped by 0 bases and J by 4 bases; unmatched bases: 5. CDR3 sequence: CASSDSTTSGGADTQYF. CDR3 sequence (DNA): TGTGCCAGCAGTGACTCGACGACTAGCGGGGGTGCAGATACGCAGTATTTT.

This clone has just a few counts. V usage is TRBV5-6 and J usage is TRBJ2-5; D is possibly TRBD2 (6 bases). V was clipped by 1 base and J by 2 bases, with 9 bases between them. Per the germline V gene, CDR1 is SGHDT and CDR2 is YYEEEE. The CDR3 runs 14 residues. The CDR3 sequence: CASSLMGGQETQYF. The CDR3 DNA reads TGTGCCAGCAGCTTGATGGGGGGTCAAGAGACCCAGTACTTC.

The chain couples TRBV7-6 to TRBJ2-5; 7 bases match TRBD2. The CDR3 has 14 amino acids. With V trimmed by 9 bases and J by 0 bases, 7 bases remained unmatched. CDR1 is SGHVS and CDR2 is FNYEAQ in the germline V gene. Written as DNA, the CDR3 is TGTGCCAGTGGAGCGGGGTTAAACCAAGAGACCCAGTACTTC. Its translation is CASGAGLNQETQYF.

This clone was seen just once. The chain has TRBV9 and TRBJ1-1; TRBD1 matches 7 bases. The junction had 6 bases not matched to a gene; V was cut back by 4 bases and J by 0 bases. This CDR3 comprises 15 residues. The germline V gene has CDR1 SGDLS and CDR2 YYNGEE. The CDR3 DNA is TGTGCCAGCAGCCAGGGGGGAGGAATGAACACTGAAGCTTTCTTT. Translation: CASSQGGGMNTEAFF.